This T cell receptor (beta chain) is drawn from a study of Ad26.COV2.S vaccination and SARS-CoV-2 variants. Stated treatment: around 19 received Ad26.COV2.S at low or high dose, single or two shots; roughly five received placebo; per-sample allocation not given. The investigators took samples on day 63 after the first vaccine or placebo injection. This table comes from immunoSEQ multiplex PCR, and its TCRdb copy is limited to in-frame clones, with some not included. The sample has 350,000 to 400,000 clones; around nine tenths are singletons. This receptor was obtained from a person between 18 and 65 years old who received the Ad26.COV2.S COVID-19 vaccine or a placebo. The sequencing here drew on peripheral blood, taken in a trial of Ad26.COV2.S vaccine versus placebo.

The CDR3 sequence is CASRRTSSYNEQFF. The CDR3 nucleotides are TGTGCCAGCAGACGGACTAGCTCCTACAATGAGCAGTTCTTC. The chain carries TRBV5-6 and TRBJ2-1; TRBD2 aligns across 7 bases. This CDR3 region has 14 residues. Trimming cost V 5 bases and J 0 bases; bases outside gene matches: 2. Germline V gene lookup returns CDR1 SGHDT and CDR2 YYEEEE.